The sequence of this T cell receptor (beta chain) was determined in a study of cytomegalovirus exposure and HLA in healthy donors. Only a few counts were recorded for this clone. PCR employed 60 Vbeta and 13 Jbeta primers. Repertoires were generated with immunoSEQ multiplex PCR, while TCRdb's copy carries only in-frame clones and drops some. This table holds about 70,000 clones, 68% found once. The V gene lost 3 bases and the J gene lost 6 bases, with 14 bases spanning the gap. Germline CDR1 is GTSNPN and CDR2 is SVGIG (reference sequence). This CDR3 comprises 14 residues. The material sequenced was PBMCs. This TCR was recovered from a man aged 40-49 years in good health and CMV-seropositive. This chain uses TRBV30 with TRBJ2-2; tentative D call: TRBD1 (6 bases). The CDR3 DNA sequence: TGTGCCTGGAGCGAGTTACAGGGTTCCGGGGAGCTGTTTTTT. It specifies CAWSELQGSGELFF.